A selection of T cell receptor beta chains follows, all from one sample in a study of blood T cell repertoires in COVID-19. Generated by immunoSEQ multiplex PCR, the TCRdb table keeps only in-frame clones and is missing some. The sample records around 90,000 clones, around 88% being singletons. The sample was peripheral blood. The receptors shown here come from a man aged 45-65 years with COVID-19, enrolled during active disease. CDR3s include the opening cysteine and the closing phenylalanine or tryptophan. D genes are given only for firm matches. Clone size appears in some rows only: once, few, many, or a class for an expanded clone.

clone size	V gene	D gene	J gene	CDR3 DNA	CDR3 protein
-	TRBV14	TRBD1	TRBJ1-1	TGTGCCAGCAGCCAAAACAGGGGGCGAAGGACTGAAGCTTTCTTT	CASSQNRGRRTEAFF
once	TRBV2	TRBD1	TRBJ1-2	TGTGCCAGCAGTGAAAGAGGGACAGGCAACTATGGCTACACCTTC	CASSERGTGNYGYTF
-	TRBV13	-	TRBJ1-4	TGTGCCAGCAGCCCCCAAAAATCAACTAATGAAAAACTGTTTTTT	CASSPQKSTNEKLFF
-	TRBV11-2	-	TRBJ2-5	TGTGCCAGCAGCTTAGATCGGTCCTTCGGGACCCAGTACTTC	CASSLDRSFGTQYF
-	TRBV11-3	-	TRBJ2-7	TGTGCCAGCAGCTTATACCCGGGACAAAAATACGAGCAGTACTTC	CASSLYPGQKYEQYF
-	TRBV7-9	-	TRBJ1-2	TGTGCCAGCACTCTAGAGGGCAGTCCTTACTTC	CASTLEGSPYF
-	TRBV7-3	-	TRBJ1-1	TGTGCCAGCCGCCCGGGGGGGCCTGGCACTGAAGCTTTCTTT	CASRPGGPGTEAFF
few	TRBV27	TRBD1	TRBJ1-2	TGTGCCAGCAGTTTATCAGACAGGGGAGACTATGGCTACACCTTC	CASSLSDRGDYGYTF
-	TRBV5-1	TRBD1	TRBJ1-4	TGCGCCAGCAGCTTGGAGGCAGGGGGACGTAATGAAAAACTGTTTTTT	CASSLEAGGRNEKLFF
-	TRBV13	TRBD2	TRBJ2-3	TGTGCCAGCAGCTTCCTCGGAGCGGGGGGGCGACGTACAGATACGCAGTATTTT	CASSFLGAGGRRTDTQYF
-	TRBV4-3	TRBD1	TRBJ1-5	TGCGCCAGCAGCCAAGATCGACAGGGGATAGGAGGCAATCAGCCCCAGCATTTT	CASSQDRQGIGGNQPQHF
-	TRBV5-1	-	TRBJ1-1	TGCGCCAGCAGCTTGACGGGACAGAACACTGAAGCTTTCTTT	CASSLTGQNTEAFF
once	TRBV19	-	TRBJ1-2	TGTGCCAGTACGGTCCCTGGCTATGGCTACACCTTC	CASTVPGYGYTF
-	TRBV2	-	TRBJ1-2	TGTGCCAGCAGAGCACCACAGGGTCCCGACTATGGCTACACCTTC	CASRAPQGPDYGYTF
-	TRBV20-1	-	TRBJ2-3	TGCAGTGCGAATCCCAGAGATACGCAGTATTTT	CSANPRDTQYF
-	TRBV7-6	TRBD2	TRBJ2-2	TGTGCCAGCAGCTTGTTGGGACTAGCGGGGTCCGGGGAGCTGTTTTTT	CASSLLGLAGSGELFF
-	TRBV7-9	TRBD1	TRBJ1-1	TGTGCCAGCAGCGACCGGGACAGGGGCACTGAAGCTTTCTTT	CASSDRDRGTEAFF
-	TRBV6-5	TRBD2	TRBJ2-3	TGTGCCAGCAGTTACGGGGGACTAGCGATGGATACGCAGTATTTT	CASSYGGLAMDTQYF
-	TRBV18	-	TRBJ1-1	TGTGCCAGCTCCGCGCTACAGGGAAAGAACACTGAAGCTTTCTTT	CASSALQGKNTEAFF
-	TRBV10-3	TRBD2	TRBJ2-7	TGTGCCACCACTAGCGGGGGGGATGACGAGCAGTACTTC	CATTSGGDDEQYF
-	TRBV6-1	TRBD1	TRBJ1-5	TGTGCCAGCAGTGAACACCAGGGGGCCAATCAGCCCCAGCATTTT	CASSEHQGANQPQHF
-	TRBV29-1	-	TRBJ2-7	TGCAGCGGGGCTGACTCCTACGAGCAGTACTTC	CSGADSYEQYF
-	TRBV12-3/TRBV12-4	-	TRBJ1-2	TGTGCCAGCAGCTCCGAGGGTGGCTACACCTTC	CASSSEGGYTF
-	TRBV28	-	TRBJ1-1	TGTGCCAGCAGTTTACGGGGTAGTACCACTGAAGCTTTCTTT	CASSLRGSTTEAFF
few	TRBV5-1	TRBD2	TRBJ2-5	TGCGCCAGCAGAACTAGCGGGGGCAGAGAGACCCAGTACTTC	CASRTSGGRETQYF
-	TRBV19	-	TRBJ2-2	TGTGCCAGTAGTATATGGGAGCGCACCGGGGAGCTGTTTTTT	CASSIWERTGELFF